Following are 26 T cell receptor beta chains from one sample sequenced in a study of T-cell reconstitution after alpha-beta-depleted transplantation in children. The TCRbeta library was prepared with unique molecular identifiers. TCRdb reanalysed the PCR reads using MiXCR and keeps one entry per CDR3 protein. The table has hundreds of thousands of distinct CDR3 sequences, 10% to 15% seen once. The sequences come from PBMCs, mostly from graft donor cells, collected 360 days after TCRalphabeta/CD19-depleted stem cell transplant. These receptors all come from a male patient aged 10 to 17 who had a stem cell transplant for acute myeloid leukemia, so the T cells may come from the graft donor.

J is TRBJ1-3 and V is TRBV20-1, with TRBD1 as a possible D gene (5 bases). V gave up 5 bases and J gave up 0 bases, with 14 bases separating them. This CDR3 contains 15 residues. CDR1 is DFQATT, CDR2 SNEGSKA, per germline (reference sequence). The CDR3 here is CSAPGRGFSGNTIYF. The CDR3 bases are TGCAGTGCTCCGGGACGGGGTTTCTCTGGAAACACCATATATTTT.

The table lists this clonotype with a few counts. The V and J genes are TRBV5-1 and TRBJ1-1; 9 bases agree with TRBD1. Germline CDR1 reads SGHRS; CDR2 reads YFSETQ. With V trimmed by 0 bases and J by 5 bases, 5 bases remained unmatched. The CDR3 length is 15 residues. The CDR3 bases are TGCGCCAGCAGCTTGGGGGACAGGGTGGGAACTGAAGCTTTCTTT. Protein sequence: CASSLGDRVGTEAFF.

This clonotype occurred many times. The gene calls are TRBV30 and TRBJ1-1, with D possibly TRBD1 on 5 matching bases. The CDR3 spans 15 residues. V lost 1 base, J lost 3 bases, and 15 bases lay in between. The germline V gene encodes CDR1 GTSNPN and CDR2 SVGIG (reference sequence). The CDR3 protein is CAWSGGDGTYTEAFF. The CDR3 DNA sequence: TGTGCCTGGAGTGGGGGCGACGGGACCTACACTGAAGCTTTCTTT.

V usage is TRBV12-3 or TRBV12-4 and J usage is TRBJ1-2; D is perhaps TRBD1 (5 bases). The CDR3 spans 18 residues. With 6 bases removed from V and 5 bases from J, the gap between germline ends came to 28 bases. The CDR3 region has the DNA TGTGCCAGCAGCGATGTTTGGACTTCGGGACCGAGGCGTTATGGCTACACCTTC. Protein sequence: CASSDVWTSGPRRYGYTF.

This chain connects TRBV5-5 to TRBJ2-5; D is ambiguous. V was trimmed by 6 bases and J by 0 bases, leaving 18 bases between them. The CDR3 length is 16 residues. Per germline, CDR1 SGHKS and CDR2 YYEKEE (reference sequence). CDR3 coding DNA: TGTGCCAGCACCAGGCTCCCTCAGCTGTACCAAGAGACCCAGTACTTC. The encoded protein is CASTRLPQLYQETQYF.

The J gene is TRBJ2-3, the V gene TRBV24-1; perhaps TRBD1 as D (5 bases). V was trimmed by 7 bases and J by 3 bases, leaving 13 bases between them. The CDR3 extends over 14 amino acids. The germline V gene encodes CDR1 KGHDR and CDR2 SFDVKD. The CDR3 sequence is CATRSQGTTDTQYF. The CDR3 region has the DNA TGTGCCACCAGGAGCCAGGGAACAACAGATACGCAGTATTTT.

V is TRBV19 and J is TRBJ2-5, with 8 bases identical to TRBD1. The germline V gene encodes CDR1 LNHDA and CDR2 SQIVND (reference sequence). This CDR3 spans 14 amino acids. V lost 4 bases and J lost 4; bases outside the gene matches: 5. In DNA, the CDR3 is TGTGCCAGTAGTACAGGGGGCGGAGGAGAGACCCAGTACTTC. This codes for CASSTGGGGETQYF.

The chain is built from TRBV11-2 and TRBJ2-2, with 11 bases matching TRBD2. Trimming at V came to 3 bases and at J to 3 bases, leaving 6 bases not matched to a gene. The V gene's germline CDR1 is SGHAT and CDR2 FQNNGV. This CDR3 contains 17 residues. CDR3 bases: TGTGCCAGCAGCTTTTCGACTAGCGGGACTTACACCGGGGAGCTGTTTTTT. It translates to CASSFSTSGTYTGELFF.

This clonotype has just a few counts. The chain carries TRBV29-1 and TRBJ2-3, with D uncertain. V lost 2 bases and J 2 bases, leaving 11 bases between the germline ends. CDR3 length: 14 residues. The germline V gene has CDR1 SQVTM and CDR2 ANQGSEA. CDR3 protein: CSVETATPTDTQYF. Written as DNA, the CDR3 is TGCAGCGTTGAAACGGCCACACCCACAGATACGCAGTATTTT.

This clonotype was detected a few times. The chain employs TRBV29-1 and TRBJ2-7; 7 bases align to TRBD1. CDR1 is SQVTM and CDR2 is ANQGSEA in the germline V gene. Germline trimming cut 3 bases from V and 7 bases from J; bases unmatched to any gene: 9. The CDR3 spans 13 residues. The CDR3 DNA reads as TGCAGCGTTGACATGACAGGGTTGCGGGAGCAGTACTTC. This sequence encodes CSVDMTGLREQYF.

This clonotype was observed a few times. This rearrangement joins TRBV12-3 or TRBV12-4 to TRBJ2-7; 13 bases are shared with TRBD2. This CDR3 has 16 amino acids. Germline trimming cut 5 bases from V and 1 base from J; bases unmatched to any gene: 5. The CDR3 nucleotides read TGTGCCAGCAGTCAGTCGACTAGCGGGAGGTCCTACGAGCAGTACTTC. Encoded protein: CASSQSTSGRSYEQYF.

This clonotype has at least ten counts. The chain has TRBV5-8 and TRBJ2-5, with D possibly being TRBD2 (6 bases). There are 15 residues in the CDR3. V lost 0 bases and J lost 2, with 11 bases in between. Germline V gene sequence: CDR1 SGHTS, CDR2 YDEGEE. The CDR3 reads CASSLVAGTQETQYF. CDR3 nucleotide sequence: TGTGCCAGCAGCTTGGTTGCAGGGACTCAAGAGACCCAGTACTTC.

This clonotype was seen a few times. This sequence joins TRBV28 and TRBJ2-7, with TRBD1 matching 8 bases. Looked up from germline, CDR1 is MDHEN and CDR2 is SYDVKM. Losses at the gene ends were 5 bases for V and 4 bases for J; bases not matched to a gene: 7. CDR3 length equals 14 residues. For the CDR3, the DNA is TGTGCCAGCAGTGAACAGGGGGGAATGTACGAGCAGTACTTC. Its protein is CASSEQGGMYEQYF.

This clonotype showed up many times. The chain uses TRBV6-2 or TRBV6-3 and TRBJ2-1; 9 nucleotides match TRBD2. The V gene end was trimmed by 6 bases and the J gene end by 15 bases; junction bases not matched to a gene: 6. The CDR3 has 11 amino acids. Germline CDR1 is MNHEY and CDR2 is SVGEGT. CDR3 amino acids: CASSPGTSRFF. CDR3 sequence (DNA): TGTGCCAGCAGCCCCGGGACTAGCCGGTTCTTC.

At least ten counts were recorded for this clonotype. The chain is built from TRBV7-9 and TRBJ2-3, with D unresolved. Germline V gene sequence: CDR1 SEHNR, CDR2 FQNEAQ (reference sequence). The CDR3 has 13 residues. V lost 1 base, J lost 3 bases, and 5 bases lay in between. This CDR3 is CASSLGTTDTQYF. CDR3 sequence (DNA): TGTGCCAGCAGCTTAGGAACAACAGATACGCAGTATTTT.

This clonotype was observed many times. The rearrangement uses TRBV5-1 and TRBJ2-4, with TRBD1 identical over 9 bases. Germline-derived CDR1 and CDR2 are SGHRS and YFSETQ. The CDR3 runs 17 residues. V lost 4 bases, J lost 8 bases, and 16 bases stayed unmatched. CDR3 nucleotides: TGCGCCAGCAGCCTTTCGGGCTCTAGGACAGGGGATGACATTCAGTACTTC. Encoded protein: CASSLSGSRTGDDIQYF. The variable domain in full, with the rest retrieved from reference TRBV5-1 and TRBJ2-4, is KAGVTQTPRYLIKTRGQQVTLSCSPISGHRSVSWYQQTPGQGLQFLFEYFSETQRNKGNFPGRFSGRQFSNSRSEMNVSTLELGDSALYLCASSLSGSRTGDDIQYFGAGTRLSVL.

This clonotype was counted a few times. This chain joins TRBV7-2 and TRBJ2-1, with D tentatively TRBD1 or TRBD2 (5 bases each). The CDR3 runs to 15 residues. CDR1 is SGHTA and CDR2 is FQGNSA in the germline V gene. Trimming took 7 bases from V and 4 from J, leaving 17 bases between them. The CDR3 nucleotides read TGTGCCAGCATTCGGGGACCCGTTCCTTACAATGAGCAGTTCTTC. Protein product: CASIRGPVPYNEQFF. The variable domain in full, with the rest retrieved from reference TRBV7-2 and TRBJ2-1, is GAGVSQSPSNKVTEKGKDVELRCDPISGHTALYWYRQSLGQGLEFLIYFQGNSAPDKSGLPSDRFSAERTGGSVSTLTIQRTQQEDSAVYLCASIRGPVPYNEQFFGPGTRLTVL.

The rearrangement uses TRBV3-1 and TRBJ2-5; no clear D. Trimming took 0 bases from V and 2 from J, leaving 16 bases between them. The CDR3 has 17 residues. The germline gives CDR1 LGHDT, CDR2 YNNKEL (reference sequence). The CDR3 loop reads CASSQEIEQARQETQYF. CDR3 nucleotide sequence: TGTGCCAGCAGCCAAGAGATCGAGCAGGCCCGACAAGAGACCCAGTACTTC.

Only a few counts were recorded for this clonotype. The rearrangement joins TRBV10-3 to TRBJ2-7; 15 bases agree with TRBD2. Trimming cost V 4 bases and J 0 bases; bases outside gene matches: 4. The CDR3 sequence is 17 residues long. The germline V gene has CDR1 ENHRY and CDR2 SYGVKD. Here the CDR3 reads CAISAGLAGGNSYEQYF. The CDR3 nucleotides read TGTGCCATCAGTGCGGGACTAGCGGGAGGCAACTCCTACGAGCAGTACTTC.

The J gene is TRBJ2-7, the V gene TRBV18; a possible D gene is TRBD2 (6 bases). The CDR3 spans 15 residues. V lost 4 bases to trimming and J lost 3 bases, with 16 bases between them. CDR1 is KGHSH and CDR2 is LQKENI in the germline V gene. The CDR3 here is CASSLRLVTDYEQYF. The CDR3 nucleotides read TGTGCCAGCTCACTTCGACTAGTTACCGACTACGAGCAGTACTTC.

The chain couples TRBV21-1 to TRBJ2-3; the table's D call, TRBD1, was not checked against the DNA. TRBV21-1 is a pseudogene. The CDR3 loop spans 17 amino acids. In DNA, the CDR3 is TGTGCCAGCAGCAAAGTCGGGACAGGGGGCGGCACAGATACGCAGTATTTT. Translating gives CASSKVGTGGGTDTQYF.

This clonotype was observed a few times. The V and J genes are TRBV7-2 and TRBJ2-7; 8 positions agree with TRBD2. The length of the CDR3 is 14 residues. Per the germline V gene, CDR1 is SGHTA and CDR2 is FQGNSA. V dropped 5 bases and J dropped 6; count of bases not matched to a gene: 9. The CDR3 nucleotides are TGTGCCAGCAGCGGCGGGACTAGGCTGGGCGAGCAGTACTTC. Protein sequence: CASSGGTRLGEQYF.

The chain recombines TRBV20-1 with TRBJ2-7; 7 nucleotides match TRBD1. Per the germline V gene, CDR1 is DFQATT and CDR2 is SNEGSKA (reference sequence). This CDR3 is 13 amino acids long. Trimming removed 6 bases from V and 3 bases from J; junction bases left unmatched: 8. The CDR3 DNA follows: TGCAGTGCAACCGCTGACAGGGTCTACGAGCAGTACTTC. Its protein product is CSATADRVYEQYF.

On this clonotype: A much larger clone differs from this one at a single base, so this may be a read error. The rearrangement uses TRBV12-5 and TRBJ2-3; D call uncertain. CDR3 size: 18 residues. The ends were cut back, 0 bases at V and 2 bases at J, with 18 bases in the middle. CDR1 LGHNT and CDR2 FRNRAP come from the germline V gene. The CDR3 loop is CASGLVRRPNKNTDTQYF. The CDR3 nucleotides are TGTGCTAGTGGTTTGGTACGGCGACCAAACAAAAACACAGATACGCAGTATTTT.

This clonotype appeared a few times. The chain recombines TRBV6-1 with TRBJ2-7; 10 positions match TRBD2. CDR3 size: 14 residues. Losses at the gene ends were 11 bases for V and 0 bases for J; bases not matched to a gene: 7. From germline, CDR1 is MNHNS and CDR2 SASEGT. The DNA for the CDR3 is TGTGCCGGGAAACTAGCGGGAAGCTCCTACGAGCAGTACTTC. It specifies CAGKLAGSSYEQYF.

This clonotype was seen ten or more times. The chain joins TRBV5-1 to TRBJ2-3; D not certain. CDR3 length equals 11 residues. Trimming stripped 2 bases from V and 7 bases from J, with 5 bases between. Germline V lookup: CDR1 SGHRS, CDR2 YFSETQ. The chain's CDR3 is CASSLKHTQYF. The CDR3 region has the DNA TGCGCCAGCAGCTTAAAACATACGCAGTATTTT.